This TCR beta chain was recorded in a study of shared clonotypes between healthy human individuals. Looking at the study overall: Donors had three CD4 naive, three CD4 memory, two CD8 naive and one CD8 memory plate apiece.

Germline CDR1 SQVTM, CDR2 ANQGSEA. The J segment lost 3 bases and the V segment lost 6 bases, leaving 10 bases of the junction unmatched. The CDR3 length is 15 residues. Findings of the study overall: In having few donors, the study represented limited genetic and exposure-history diversity. The study found lower generation probabilities in non-shared clonotypes than in those shared by all four donors.

Some clones are missing from TCRdb's copy, which holds only in-frame ones; the method was immunoSEQ multiplex PCR. Of about 2 million clones listed, over 85% were seen once; the top ten hold around 1.1%. Note on this clone: The antigen remains undetermined.

Naive CD8 cells comprised CD45RO-negative, CCR7-positively selected cells, excluding terminally differentiated effector memory CD45RA+ cells. The chain has TRBV29-1 and TRBJ2-7, with 11 bases identical to TRBD2. This clonotype originated in a man aged 18 to 30 in good health. The sequenced sample was naive CD8+ T cells sorted from blood. Written as DNA, the CDR3 is TGCAGCGTGGCAGGGTTACTAGCGGGGGACTACGAGCAGTACTTC. Protein: CSVAGLLAGDYEQYF.